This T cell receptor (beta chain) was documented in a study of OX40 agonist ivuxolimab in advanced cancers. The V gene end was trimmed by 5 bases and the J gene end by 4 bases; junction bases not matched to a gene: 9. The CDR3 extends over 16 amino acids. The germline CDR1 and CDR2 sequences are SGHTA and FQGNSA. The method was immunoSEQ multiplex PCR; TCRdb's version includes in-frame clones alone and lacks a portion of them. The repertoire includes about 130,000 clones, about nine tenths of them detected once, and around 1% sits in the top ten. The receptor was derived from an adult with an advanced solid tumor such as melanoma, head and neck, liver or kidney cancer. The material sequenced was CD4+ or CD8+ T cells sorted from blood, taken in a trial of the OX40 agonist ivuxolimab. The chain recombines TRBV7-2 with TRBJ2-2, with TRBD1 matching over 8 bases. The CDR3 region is CASSRGGTGFTGELFF. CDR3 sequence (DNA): TGTGCCAGCAGCAGAGGGGGGACAGGCTTCACCGGGGAGCTGTTTTTT.